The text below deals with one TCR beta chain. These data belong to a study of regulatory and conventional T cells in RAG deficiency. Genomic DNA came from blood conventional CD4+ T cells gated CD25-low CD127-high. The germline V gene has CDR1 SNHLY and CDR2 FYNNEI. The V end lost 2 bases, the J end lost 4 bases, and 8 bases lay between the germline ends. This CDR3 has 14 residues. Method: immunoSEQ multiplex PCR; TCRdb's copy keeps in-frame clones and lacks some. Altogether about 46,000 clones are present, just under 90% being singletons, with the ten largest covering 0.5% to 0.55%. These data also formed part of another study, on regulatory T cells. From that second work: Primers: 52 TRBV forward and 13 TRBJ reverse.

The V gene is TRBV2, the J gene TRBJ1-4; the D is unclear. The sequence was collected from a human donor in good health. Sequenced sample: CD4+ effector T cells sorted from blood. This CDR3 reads CASSESGYNEKLFF. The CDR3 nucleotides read TGTGCCAGCAGTGAATCGGGGTATAATGAAAAACTGTTTTTT. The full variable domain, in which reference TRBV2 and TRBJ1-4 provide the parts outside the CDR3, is EPEVTQTPSHQVTQMGQEVILRCVPISNHLYFYWYRQILGQKVEFLVSFYNNEISEKSEIFDDQFSVERPDGSNFTLKIRSTKLEDSAMYFCASSESGYNEKLFFGSGTQLSVL.